A selection of T cell receptor beta chains follows, all from one sample in a study of shared clonotypes between healthy human individuals. Libraries were prepared by immunoSEQ multiplex PCR; TCRdb keeps only in-frame clonotypes and omits some of them. The table lists 550,000 to 700,000 clones, 60% to 75% of them singletons, with around 1.7% in the top ten. Sequenced: memory CD4+ T cells sorted from blood. The receptors were sampled from a woman in her twenties or thirties in good health. Both conserved end residues are part of each CDR3. The D gene is left open where the match is weak. Where a row states a size, it is once, few, many or the class of an expanded clone; other rows omit it.

j_call | v_call | cdr3_length | d_call | clone_size | cdr3_aa | cdr3_nt
TRBJ2-5 | TRBV7-2 | 14 | . | . | CASSLGGEVKTQYF | TGTGCCAGCAGCTTAGGTGGGGAGGTGAAGACCCAGTACTTC
TRBJ2-1 | TRBV19 | 14 | . | once | CASSSRTFPNEQFF | TGTGCCAGTAGTTCTCGGACTTTTCCCAATGAGCAGTTCTTC
TRBJ1-5 | TRBV29-1 | 13 | . | . | CSVGGGWNQPQHF | TGCAGCGTTGGCGGCGGATGGAATCAGCCCCAGCATTTT
TRBJ2-3 | TRBV28 | 13 | . | . | CASRVQGLDTQYF | TGTGCCAGCAGGGTCCAGGGGTTAGATACGCAGTATTTT
TRBJ2-5 | TRBV7-2 | 15 | . | . | CASSRVALVSETQYF | TGTGCCAGCAGCCGCGTGGCACTAGTGTCTGAGACCCAGTACTTC
TRBJ2-2 | TRBV27 | 14 | . | . | CASSRTDSTGELFF | TGTGCCAGCAGTAGGACAGACTCCACCGGGGAGCTGTTTTTT
TRBJ1-4 | TRBV11-2 | 17 | TRBD1 | . | CASSLQTQGVGNEKLFF | TGTGCCAGCAGCTTACAAACCCAGGGGGTGGGTAATGAAAAACTGTTTTTT
TRBJ1-4 | TRBV5-1 | 14 | . | . | CASSLFTTNEKLFF | TGCGCCAGCAGCTTGTTTACAACTAATGAAAAACTGTTTTTT
TRBJ2-2 | TRBV5-1 | 16 | TRBD2 | . | CASSALAGFNTGELFF | TGCGCCAGCAGCGCGCTAGCGGGATTTAACACCGGGGAGCTGTTTTTT
TRBJ2-5 | TRBV7-3 | 15 | TRBD2 | . | CASSRGLAGEETQYF | TGTGCCAGCAGCCGGGGACTAGCGGGAGAAGAGACCCAGTACTTC
TRBJ2-1 | TRBV5-1 | 15 | . | . | CASSLLGGSYNEQFF | TGCGCCAGCAGCTTGCTCGGGGGCTCCTACAATGAGCAGTTCTTC
TRBJ1-1 | TRBV11-2 | 14 | TRBD1 | many | CASRQGTGSTEAFF | TGTGCCAGCAGACAAGGGACAGGGAGTACTGAAGCTTTCTTT
TRBJ2-6 | TRBV19 | 13 | . | . | CASTVTGANVLTF | TGTGCCAGTACAGTGACTGGGGCCAACGTCCTGACTTTC
TRBJ2-1 | TRBV27 | 16 | TRBD2 | . | CASSLSRASGTHEQFF | TGTGCCAGCAGTTTATCGAGGGCTAGCGGGACCCATGAGCAGTTCTTC
TRBJ2-7 | TRBV20-1 | 11 | . | . | CSAQILYEQYF | TGCAGTGCCCAGATTCTTTACGAGCAGTACTTC
TRBJ2-3 | TRBV5-1 | 14 | . | . | CASSPRLSGDTQYF | TGCGCCAGCAGCCCCCGACTATCCGGAGATACGCAGTATTTT
TRBJ2-3 | TRBV5-1 | 14 | . | . | CASSLLGDTDTQYF | TGCGCCAGCAGCTTGCTCGGGGACACAGATACGCAGTATTTT
TRBJ2-4 | TRBV5-1 | 15 | . | . | CASSSAPQAKNIQYF | TGCGCCAGCAGCTCGGCCCCGCAAGCCAAAAACATTCAGTACTTC
TRBJ2-6 | TRBV4-1 | 20 | TRBD1 | . | CASSHESPGTGYSGANVLTF | TGCGCCAGCAGCCATGAATCTCCCGGGACAGGGTACTCTGGGGCCAACGTCCTGACTTTC
TRBJ1-2 | TRBV5-6 | 13 | . | . | CASSRGRAWGYTF | TGTGCCAGCAGCCGAGGGCGGGCTTGGGGCTACACCTTC
TRBJ2-3 | TRBV28 | 14 | . | few | CASSPLGGTDTQYF | TGTGCCAGCAGCCCCTTGGGGGGCACAGATACGCAGTATTTT
TRBJ2-7 | TRBV6-6 | 15 | TRBD2 | . | CASLDSSGSWYEQYF | TGTGCCAGCTTAGACTCTAGCGGGAGCTGGTACGAGCAGTACTTC
TRBJ2-7 | TRBV21-1 | 12 | . | . | CATPWETYEQYF | TGTGCCACCCCTTGGGAGACCTACGAGCAGTACTTC
TRBJ1-1 | TRBV19 | 14 | . | few | CASSSPDRNTEAFF | TGTGCCAGTAGTTCCCCGGACAGGAACACTGAAGCTTTCTTT
TRBJ2-2 | TRBV11-2 | 16 | . | . | CASSFRQDRGAGELFF | TGTGCCAGCAGCTTCCGACAGGATCGAGGAGCAGGGGAGCTGTTTTTT
TRBJ2-4 | TRBV11-2 | 11 | . | . | CASSWQDIQYF | TGTGCCAGCAGCTGGCAGGACATTCAGTACTTC
TRBJ1-1 | TRBV6-1 | 13 | . | . | CASSDTGNTEAFF | TGTGCCAGCAGTGACACAGGGAACACTGAAGCTTTCTTT
TRBJ2-5 | TRBV4-2 | 15 | TRBD1 | . | CASSQDRGHQETQYF | TGTGCCAGCAGCCAGGACAGGGGCCACCAAGAGACCCAGTACTTC
TRBJ1-1 | TRBV28 | 14 | TRBD1 | many | CASRRQGKNTEAFF | TGTGCCAGCAGACGACAGGGGAAGAACACTGAAGCTTTCTTT
TRBJ2-3 | TRBV19 | 17 | . | . | CATAGRTAADVGDTQYF | TGTGCCACGGCCGGGCGGACAGCAGCGGACGTCGGAGATACGCAGTATTTT
TRBJ2-7 | TRBV25-1 | 11 | . | . | CASSGYERQYF | TGTGCCAGCAGTGGTTACGAGCGGCAGTACTTC
TRBJ1-4 | TRBV11-2 | 15 | . | . | CASSPPNRANEKLFF | TGTGCCAGCAGCCCCCCCAACAGGGCTAATGAAAAACTGTTTTTT
TRBJ1-1 | TRBV11-2 | 12 | . | . | CASSADTFSAFF | TGTGCCAGCAGCGCGGACACATTCTCAGCTTTCTTT
TRBJ1-1 | TRBV19 | 14 | . | . | CASSIKGMNTEAFF | TGTGCCAGTAGTATTAAAGGGATGAACACTGAAGCTTTCTTT
TRBJ2-7 | TRBV6-5 | 12 | . | few | CASRTGTYEQYF | TGTGCCAGCAGGACTGGGACCTACGAGCAGTACTTC
TRBJ2-3 | TRBV5-6 | 16 | TRBD2 | . | CASSLGLAGVGDTQYF | TGTGCCAGCAGCCTCGGACTAGCGGGAGTTGGGGATACGCAGTATTTT
TRBJ2-1 | TRBV28 | 16 | TRBD2 | . | CASSAYSGTVYNEQFF | TGTGCCAGCAGCGCCTATAGCGGGACTGTCTACAATGAGCAGTTCTTC
TRBJ2-3 | TRBV28 | 14 | . | few | CASSHPAGPDTQYF | TGTGCCAGCAGTCACCCGGCTGGGCCAGATACGCAGTATTTT
TRBJ1-1 | TRBV28 | 13 | . | . | CASQGSMNTEAFF | TGTGCCAGCCAAGGCAGCATGAACACTGAAGCTTTCTTT
TRBJ2-3 | TRBV5-5 | 14 | . | . | CASSLWGGTDTQYF | TGTGCCAGCAGCTTATGGGGCGGCACAGATACGCAGTATTTT